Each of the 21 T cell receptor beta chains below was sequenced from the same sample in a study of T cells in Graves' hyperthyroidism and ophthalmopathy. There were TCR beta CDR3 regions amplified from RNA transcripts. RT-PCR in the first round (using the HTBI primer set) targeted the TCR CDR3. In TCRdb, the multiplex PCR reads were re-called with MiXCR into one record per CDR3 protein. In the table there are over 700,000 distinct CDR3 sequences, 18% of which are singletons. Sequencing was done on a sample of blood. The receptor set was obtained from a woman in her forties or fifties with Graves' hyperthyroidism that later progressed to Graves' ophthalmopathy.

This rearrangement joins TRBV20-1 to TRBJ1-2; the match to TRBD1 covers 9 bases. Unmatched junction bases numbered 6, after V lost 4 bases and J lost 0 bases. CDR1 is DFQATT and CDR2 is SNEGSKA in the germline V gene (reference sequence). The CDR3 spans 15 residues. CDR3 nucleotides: TGCAGTGCTACCCGGGACAGGGAAGCTAACTATGGCTACACCTTC. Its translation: CSATRDREANYGYTF.

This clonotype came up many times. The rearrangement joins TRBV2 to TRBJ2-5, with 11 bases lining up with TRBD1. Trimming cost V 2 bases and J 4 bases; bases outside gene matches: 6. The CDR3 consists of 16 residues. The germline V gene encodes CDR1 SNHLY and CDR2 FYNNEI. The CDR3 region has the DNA TGTGCCAGCAGTGAACCCACGGGACAGGGGGGAGAGACCCAGTACTTC. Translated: CASSEPTGQGGETQYF. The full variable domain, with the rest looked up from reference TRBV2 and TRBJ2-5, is EPEVTQTPSHQVTQMGQEVILRCVPISNHLYFYWYRQILGQKVEFLVSFYNNEISEKSEIFDDQFSVERPDGSNFTLKIRSTKLEDSAMYFCASSEPTGQGGETQYFGPGTRLLVL.

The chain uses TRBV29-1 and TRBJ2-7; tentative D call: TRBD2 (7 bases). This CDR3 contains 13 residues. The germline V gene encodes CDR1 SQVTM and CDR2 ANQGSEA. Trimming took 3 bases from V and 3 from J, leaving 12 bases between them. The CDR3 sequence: CSVEGGAHYEQYF. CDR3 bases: TGCAGCGTTGAGGGGGGGGCACACTACGAGCAGTACTTC.

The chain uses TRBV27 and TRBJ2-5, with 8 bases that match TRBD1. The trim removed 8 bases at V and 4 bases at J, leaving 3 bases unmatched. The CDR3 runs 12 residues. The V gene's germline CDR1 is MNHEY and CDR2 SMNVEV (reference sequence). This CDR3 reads CASQGAGETQYF. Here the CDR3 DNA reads TGTGCCAGCCAGGGGGCAGGAGAGACCCAGTACTTC.

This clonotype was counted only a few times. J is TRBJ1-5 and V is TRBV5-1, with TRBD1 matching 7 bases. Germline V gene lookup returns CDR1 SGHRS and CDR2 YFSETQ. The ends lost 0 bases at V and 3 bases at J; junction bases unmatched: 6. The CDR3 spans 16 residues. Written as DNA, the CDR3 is TGCGCCAGCAGCTTGGAATCAACAGGGGCCAATCAGCCCCAGCATTTT. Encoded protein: CASSLESTGANQPQHF.

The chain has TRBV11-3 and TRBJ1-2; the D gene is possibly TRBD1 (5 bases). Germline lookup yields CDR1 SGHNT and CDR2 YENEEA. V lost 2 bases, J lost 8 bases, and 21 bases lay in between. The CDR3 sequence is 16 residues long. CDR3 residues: CASSLSRGRAPLGYTF. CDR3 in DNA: TGTGCCAGCAGCTTATCCCGAGGCAGGGCCCCCTTAGGCTACACCTTC.

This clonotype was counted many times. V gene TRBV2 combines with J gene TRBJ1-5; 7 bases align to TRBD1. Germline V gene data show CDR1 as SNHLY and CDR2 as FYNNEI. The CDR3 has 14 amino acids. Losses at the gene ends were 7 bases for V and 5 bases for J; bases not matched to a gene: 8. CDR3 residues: CASTGQAEDQPQHF. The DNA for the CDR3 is TGTGCCAGCACCGGACAGGCGGAGGATCAGCCCCAGCATTTT.

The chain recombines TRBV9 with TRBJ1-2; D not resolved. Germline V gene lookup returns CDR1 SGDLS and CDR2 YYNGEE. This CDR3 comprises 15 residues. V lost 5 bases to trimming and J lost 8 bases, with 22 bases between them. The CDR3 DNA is TGTGCCAGCAGTGCCGATGGAGGATTTCTTGACGGCTACACCTTC. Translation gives CASSADGGFLDGYTF. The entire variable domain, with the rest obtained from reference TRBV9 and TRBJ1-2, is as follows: DSGVTQTPKHLITATGQRVTLRCSPRSGDLSVYWYQQSLDQGLQFLIQYYNGEERAKGNILERFSAQQFPDLHSELNLSSLELGDSALYFCASSADGGFLDGYTFGSGTRLTVV.

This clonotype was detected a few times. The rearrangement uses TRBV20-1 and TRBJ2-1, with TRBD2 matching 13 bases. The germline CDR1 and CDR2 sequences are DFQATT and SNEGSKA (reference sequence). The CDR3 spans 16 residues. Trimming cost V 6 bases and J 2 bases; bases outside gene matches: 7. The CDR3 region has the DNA TGCAGTGCCGACATCGGGACTAGCGGGGCCTACAATGAGCAGTTCTTC. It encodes CSADIGTSGAYNEQFF.

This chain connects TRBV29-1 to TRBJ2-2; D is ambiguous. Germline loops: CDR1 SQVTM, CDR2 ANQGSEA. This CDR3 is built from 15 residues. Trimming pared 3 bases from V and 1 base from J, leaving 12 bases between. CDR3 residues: CSVDDSGRNTGELFF. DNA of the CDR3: TGCAGCGTTGACGATTCGGGCAGGAACACCGGGGAGCTGTTTTTT.

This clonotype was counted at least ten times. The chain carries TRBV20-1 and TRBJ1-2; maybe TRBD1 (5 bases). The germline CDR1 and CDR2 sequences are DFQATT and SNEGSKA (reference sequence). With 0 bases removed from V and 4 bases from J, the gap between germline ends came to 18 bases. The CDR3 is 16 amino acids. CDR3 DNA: TGCAGTGCTAGAGATACCCCGGGGGGGGGTACCTATGGCTACACCTTC. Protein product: CSARDTPGGGTYGYTF.

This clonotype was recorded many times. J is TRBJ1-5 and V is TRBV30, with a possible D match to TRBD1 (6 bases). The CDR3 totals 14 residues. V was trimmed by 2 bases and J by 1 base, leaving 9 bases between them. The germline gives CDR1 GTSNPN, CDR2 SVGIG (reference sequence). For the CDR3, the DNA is TGTGCCTGGAGTACAGGGCCAAGCAATCAGCCCCAGCATTTT. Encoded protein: CAWSTGPSNQPQHF.

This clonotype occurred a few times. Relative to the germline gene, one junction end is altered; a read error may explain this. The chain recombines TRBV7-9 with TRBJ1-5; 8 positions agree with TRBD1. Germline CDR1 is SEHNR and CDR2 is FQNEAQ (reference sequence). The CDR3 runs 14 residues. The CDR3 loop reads CASSDDRGNQLQHF. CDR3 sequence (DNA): TGTGCCAGCAGCGACGACAGGGGCAATCAGCTCCAGCATTTT.

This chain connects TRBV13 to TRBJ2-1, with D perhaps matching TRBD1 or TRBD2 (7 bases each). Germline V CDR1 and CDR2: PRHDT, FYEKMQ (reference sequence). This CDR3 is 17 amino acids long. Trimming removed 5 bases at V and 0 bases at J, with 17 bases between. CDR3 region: CASSTQGSGDSYNEQFF. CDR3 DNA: TGTGCCAGCAGCACACAGGGGAGCGGGGACTCCTACAATGAGCAGTTCTTC.

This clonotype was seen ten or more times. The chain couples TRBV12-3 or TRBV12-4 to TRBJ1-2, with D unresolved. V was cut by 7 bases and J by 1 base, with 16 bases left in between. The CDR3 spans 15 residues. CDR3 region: CASTNWQADNYGYTF. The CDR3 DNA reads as TGTGCCAGCACCAACTGGCAGGCAGATAACTATGGCTACACCTTC.

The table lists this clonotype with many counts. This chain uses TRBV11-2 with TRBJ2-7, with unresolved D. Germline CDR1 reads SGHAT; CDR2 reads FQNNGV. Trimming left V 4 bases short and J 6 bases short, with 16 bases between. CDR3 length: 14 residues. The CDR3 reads CASSSSPTRTEQYF. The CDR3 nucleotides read TGTGCCAGCAGCTCCTCTCCCACGCGGACCGAGCAGTACTTC. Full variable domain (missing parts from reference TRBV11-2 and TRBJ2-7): EAGVAQSPRYKIIEKRQSVAFWCNPISGHATLYWYQQILGQGPKLLIQFQNNGVVDDSQLPKDRFSAERLKGVDSTLKIQPAKLEDSAVYLCASSSSPTRTEQYFGPGTRLTVT.

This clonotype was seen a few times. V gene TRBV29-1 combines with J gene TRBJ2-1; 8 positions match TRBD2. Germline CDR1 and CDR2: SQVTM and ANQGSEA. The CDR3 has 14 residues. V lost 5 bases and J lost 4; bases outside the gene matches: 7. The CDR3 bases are TGCAGCGTTCCAAGAGCGGGGGCTTACAATGAGCAGTTCTTC. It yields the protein CSVPRAGAYNEQFF.

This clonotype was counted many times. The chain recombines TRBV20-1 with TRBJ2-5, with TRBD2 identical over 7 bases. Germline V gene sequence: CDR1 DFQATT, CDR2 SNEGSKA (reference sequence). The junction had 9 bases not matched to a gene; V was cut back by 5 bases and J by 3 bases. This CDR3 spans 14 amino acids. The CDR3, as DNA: TGCAGTGCTGGTAGCGGGCTGGATAAAGAGACCCAGTACTTC. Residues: CSAGSGLDKETQYF.

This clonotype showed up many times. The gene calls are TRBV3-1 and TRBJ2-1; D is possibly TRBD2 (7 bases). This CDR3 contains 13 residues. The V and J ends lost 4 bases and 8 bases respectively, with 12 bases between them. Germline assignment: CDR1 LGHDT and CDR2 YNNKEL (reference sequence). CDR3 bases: TGTGCCAGCAGCCCCTGGGGGGGCGATGAGCAGTTCTTC. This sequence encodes CASSPWGGDEQFF.

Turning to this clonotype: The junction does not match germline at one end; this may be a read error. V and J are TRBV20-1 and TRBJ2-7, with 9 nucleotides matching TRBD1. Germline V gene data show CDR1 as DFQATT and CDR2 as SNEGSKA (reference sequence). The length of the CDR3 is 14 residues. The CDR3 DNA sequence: TGCAGTGCTAGAGTTCGGGACAGGGACTACAAGCAGTACTTC. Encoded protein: CSARVRDRDYKQYF.

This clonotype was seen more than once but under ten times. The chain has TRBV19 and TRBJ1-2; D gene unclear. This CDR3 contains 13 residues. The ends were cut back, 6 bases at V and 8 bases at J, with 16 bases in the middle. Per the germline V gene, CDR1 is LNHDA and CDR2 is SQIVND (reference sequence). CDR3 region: CASSPTDPSGYTF. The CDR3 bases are TGTGCCAGTAGCCCGACGGACCCCTCCGGCTACACCTTC. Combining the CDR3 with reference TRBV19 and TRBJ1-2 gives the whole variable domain DGGITQSPKYLFRKEGQNVTLSCEQNLNHDAMYWYRQDPGQGLRLIYYSQIVNDFQKGDIAEGYSVSREKKESFPLTVTSAQKNPTAFYLCASSPTDPSGYTFGSGTRLTVV.